These 26 T cell receptor beta chains were all obtained from the same sample, sequenced in a study of T cell repertoires in cytomegalovirus infection. From the reads, TCRdb called clonotypes with MiXCR, one entry per CDR3 protein. Here the sample spans 300,000 to 400,000 distinct CDR3 sequences, roughly 20% being singletons. The sequencing sample was made of PBMCs. The receptors stem from a human donor in good health (CMV status not recorded). Some clones in this sample may be carry-over from other donors' samples.

This clonotype was counted between two and nine times. V and J are TRBV29-1 and TRBJ2-7; tentative D call: TRBD1 (7 bases). Trimming stripped 7 bases from V and 3 bases from J, with 13 bases between. This CDR3 region has 12 residues. The germline CDR1 and CDR2 sequences are SQVTM and ANQGSEA. The CDR3 is CSAQGEVYEQYF. The CDR3 DNA reads as TGCAGCGCCCAGGGGGAGGTCTACGAGCAGTACTTC.

The genes are TRBV6-2 or TRBV6-3 and TRBJ2-7, with 9 bases that match TRBD1. The CDR3 loop spans 16 amino acids. V lost 6 bases to trimming and J lost 4 bases; unmatched junction nucleotides: 13. Germline V gives CDR1 MNHEY, CDR2 SVGEGT. CDR3 bases: TGTGCCAGCAGCCGCCAATCACCGGGACAGGGTTACGAGCAGTACTTC. Amino acids: CASSRQSPGQGYEQYF.

This clonotype was picked up a small number of times. The gene calls are TRBV27 and TRBJ2-7; either TRBD1 or TRBD2 may supply D (5 bases each). Germline lookup yields CDR1 MNHEY and CDR2 SMNVEV (reference sequence). V was cut by 1 base and J by 2 bases, with 18 bases left in between. The CDR3 consists of 17 residues. CDR3 protein: CASSLYAGTPVAYEQYF. CDR3 bases: TGTGCCAGCAGTTTATACGCCGGGACCCCTGTCGCCTACGAGCAGTACTTC.

The gene calls are TRBV7-6 and TRBJ1-1; D remains unclear. CDR3 size: 14 residues. V was pared by 6 bases and J by 3 bases, with 14 bases between. Germline lookup yields CDR1 SGHVS and CDR2 FNYEAQ. The CDR3 bases are TGTGCCAGCAGTCAACCCCCCGAGGACACTGAAGCTTTCTTT. This translates into CASSQPPEDTEAFF.

V is TRBV12-3 or TRBV12-4 and J is TRBJ1-1; D uncertain. V lost 6 bases and J 4 bases, leaving 12 bases between the germline ends. The CDR3 extends over 13 amino acids. CDR3 in DNA: TGTGCCAGCAGGTTGGGATTGGGCACTGAAGCTTTCTTT. The encoded protein is CASRLGLGTEAFF.

The chain employs TRBV20-1 and TRBJ2-1, with D perhaps matching TRBD2 (5 bases). The V gene lost 3 bases and the J gene lost 8 bases, with 14 bases spanning the gap. Germline V gene data show CDR1 as DFQATT and CDR2 as SNEGSKA (reference sequence). This CDR3 contains 13 residues. The CDR3 loop reads CSASFSSLDEQFF. The CDR3 DNA is TGCAGTGCTAGTTTTTCTAGCCTTGATGAGCAGTTCTTC.

The rearrangement links TRBV6-2 or TRBV6-3 to TRBJ1-1; a possible D gene is TRBD1 (5 bases). Germline CDR1 reads MNHEY; CDR2 reads SVGEGT. Trimming removed 7 bases at V and 3 bases at J, with 27 bases between. The CDR3 extends over 18 amino acids. The CDR3 nucleotides are TGTGCCAGCAAATTGGCGCGGGGCGCAGGTCGTTTATACACTGAAGCTTTCTTT. Protein sequence: CASKLARGAGRLYTEAFF.

The V and J genes are TRBV4-1 and TRBJ2-7; D is uncertain. CDR1 is MGHRA, CDR2 YSYEKL, per germline. The CDR3 has 13 amino acids. V was clipped by 1 base and J by 3 bases, with 7 bases between them. Here the CDR3 reads CASSQVASYEQYF. The CDR3 coding sequence is TGCGCCAGCAGCCAAGTAGCCAGCTACGAGCAGTACTTC.

This chain joins TRBV7-9 and TRBJ1-1, with D tentatively TRBD1 (5 bases). CDR3 length: 14 amino acids. The V end was cut by 5 bases, the J end by 0 bases, with 10 bases between. The germline V gene encodes CDR1 SEHNR and CDR2 FQNEAQ (reference sequence). CDR3 DNA: TGTGCCAGCAGCGACAGAGGGATGAACACTGAAGCTTTCTTT. Its protein product is CASSDRGMNTEAFF.

The V gene is TRBV6-1, the J gene TRBJ2-3; D might be TRBD2 (6 bases). This CDR3 has 18 residues. V dropped 8 bases and J dropped 0 bases, with 24 bases sitting between them. Germline V gene lookup returns CDR1 MNHNS and CDR2 SASEGT. The CDR3 here is CASSGRRGGAASTDTQYF. In DNA, the CDR3 is TGTGCCAGCTCGGGCCGGAGAGGAGGGGCCGCTAGCACAGATACGCAGTATTTT.

This clonotype was detected only a few times. This chain uses TRBV28 with TRBJ2-3; no firm D call. The ends were cut back, 3 bases at V and 6 bases at J, with 16 bases in the middle. This CDR3 comprises 15 residues. Germline V gene lookup returns CDR1 MDHEN and CDR2 SYDVKM. The chain's CDR3 is CASSLGLYGLDTQYF. The DNA of the CDR3 is TGTGCCAGCAGTTTGGGTCTTTACGGGCTTGATACGCAGTATTTT.

Many counts were recorded for this clonotype. The rearrangement joins TRBV7-9 to TRBJ2-7; D is possibly TRBD2 (6 bases). This CDR3 comprises 15 residues. With 5 bases removed from V and 2 bases from J, the gap between germline ends came to 16 bases. The V gene's germline CDR1 is SEHNR and CDR2 FQNEAQ (reference sequence). For the CDR3, the DNA is TGTGCCAGCAGCCCGAGAGTAGCGGCAGCCTACGAGCAGTACTTC. This gives the protein CASSPRVAAAYEQYF.

This chain uses TRBV5-1 with TRBJ2-3; the D call may be TRBD1 or TRBD2 (5 bases each). Deletions cut 1 base from V and 6 bases from J, with 6 bases between. CDR1 and CDR2 from the germline V gene are SGHRS and YFSETQ. This CDR3 region has 12 residues. The CDR3 DNA sequence: TGCGCCAGCAGCTTGTGGGGGGATACGCAGTATTTT. Translated, it gives CASSLWGDTQYF. Together with reference TRBV5-1 and TRBJ2-3, the CDR3 gives the full variable domain: KAGVTQTPRYLIKTRGQQVTLSCSPISGHRSVSWYQQTPGQGLQFLFEYFSETQRNKGNFPGRFSGRQFSNSRSEMNVSTLELGDSALYLCASSLWGDTQYFGPGTRLTVL.

The chain joins TRBV5-1 to TRBJ2-7; D is tentatively TRBD1 or TRBD2 (5 bases each). The CDR3 totals 14 residues. Germline CDR1 reads SGHRS; CDR2 reads YFSETQ. V gave up 3 bases and J gave up 4 bases, with 14 bases separating them. The CDR3: CASSSREGIYEQYF. In nucleotides, the CDR3 is TGCGCCAGCAGCTCACGTGAGGGGATATACGAGCAGTACTTC.

There are a few counts of this clonotype. The chain recombines TRBV4-2 with TRBJ2-5; no clear D gene. V was clipped by 0 bases and J by 7 bases, with 12 bases between them. CDR3 length: 14 residues. Germline lookup yields CDR1 LGHNA and CDR2 YNFKEQ. The CDR3 loop reads CASSQDGNTGTQYF. The CDR3 DNA reads TGTGCCAGCAGCCAAGATGGTAACACGGGGACCCAGTACTTC.

This clonotype was counted a few times. V and J are TRBV12-3 or TRBV12-4 and TRBJ2-7, with TRBD1 matching 8 bases. With 6 bases clipped from V and 3 bases from J, the junction kept 4 bases outside the gene matches. CDR3 length: 13 residues. The CDR3, as DNA: TGTGCCAGCAGCCTGACAGGGGTCTACGAGCAGTACTTC. Protein product: CASSLTGVYEQYF.

This clonotype was seen a handful of times. The chain joins TRBV20-1 to TRBJ2-1; 8 bases agree with TRBD1. Germline CDR1 DFQATT, CDR2 SNEGSKA (reference sequence). This CDR3 has 14 amino acids. The V and J ends lost 4 bases and 6 bases, in that order; junction bases with no gene match: 8. In nucleotides, the CDR3 is TGCAGTGCTAACGGACAGGGAAGTTCCAATGAGCAGTTCTTC. This sequence encodes CSANGQGSSNEQFF.

This chain links TRBV5-1 with TRBJ2-3; a possible D gene is TRBD1 (6 bases). Trimming took off 5 bases at V and 3 bases at J, with 19 bases between the two ends. The CDR3 covers 16 residues. Germline CDR1 reads SGHRS; CDR2 reads YFSETQ. CDR3 sequence reads: CASSRDNPSLTDTQYF. The DNA for the CDR3 is TGCGCCAGCAGTAGGGACAATCCTTCGTTGACAGATACGCAGTATTTT.

This clonotype was counted many times. In DNA form, the CDR3 reads TGTGCCAGCAGCTGGGGACAGGGTTCCTACGAGCAGTACTTC. Its protein product is CASSWGQGSYEQYF. This chain connects TRBV5-5 to TRBJ2-7; 9 nucleotides match TRBD1. Germline V gene lookup returns CDR1 SGHKS and CDR2 YYEKEE (reference sequence). This CDR3 comprises 14 residues. J was trimmed by 1 base and V by 3 bases; bases with no gene match: 2.

To note about this clonotype: This could be a read error, since a much larger clone is one nucleotide away. The chain combines TRBV7-9 with TRBJ1-3; no definite D call. This CDR3 comprises 14 residues. V was clipped by 1 base and J by 0 bases, with 4 bases between them. The germline V gene encodes CDR1 SEHNR and CDR2 FQNEAQ (reference sequence). CDR3 loop: CASSLVNSGNTIYF. CDR3 nucleotide sequence: TGTGCCAGCAGCTTAGTCAACTCTGGAAACACCATATATTTT.

The table lists this clonotype with a few counts. V gene TRBV20-1 combines with J gene TRBJ1-1; the D is unclear. The ends were cut back, 3 bases at V and 2 bases at J, with 10 bases in the middle. This CDR3 has 13 amino acids. Germline V gene lookup returns CDR1 DFQATT and CDR2 SNEGSKA (reference sequence). As DNA, the CDR3 is TGCAGTGCTAGTACCAATATCAACACTGAAGCTTTCTTT. This gives the protein CSASTNINTEAFF.

This clonotype was seen a handful of times. The gene calls are TRBV19 and TRBJ1-1; D is unclear. V was cut by 10 bases and J by 1 base, with 13 bases left in between. Germline V gene data show CDR1 as LNHDA and CDR2 as SQIVND (reference sequence). The length of the CDR3 is 13 residues. The CDR3 reads CATRPWGNTEAFF. The CDR3 coding sequence is TGTGCCACCCGACCGTGGGGGAACACTGAAGCTTTCTTT. Variable domain in full (rest from reference TRBV19 and TRBJ1-1): DGGITQSPKYLFRKEGQNVTLSCEQNLNHDAMYWYRQDPGQGLRLIYYSQIVNDFQKGDIAEGYSVSREKKESFPLTVTSAQKNPTAFYLCATRPWGNTEAFFGQGTRLTVV.

This clonotype turned up a few times. This chain's CDR3 is CSARVPTDTQYF. CDR3 bases: TGCAGTGCTAGGGTACCCACAGATACGCAGTATTTT. This chain links TRBV20-1 with TRBJ2-3; no clear D. The germline V and J ends were trimmed by 3 bases and 2 bases, with 6 bases remaining between them. Germline V gene data show CDR1 as DFQATT and CDR2 as SNEGSKA (reference sequence). The CDR3 totals 12 residues.

Only a few counts were recorded for this clonotype. The V and J genes are TRBV29-1 and TRBJ1-2, with TRBD1 matching over 7 bases. Germline CDR1 reads SQVTM; CDR2 reads ANQGSEA. Germline trimming cut 3 bases from V and 4 bases from J; bases unmatched to any gene: 8. The CDR3 has 14 residues. The CDR3 nucleotides read TGCAGCGTTGAGATCGGCCAGGGGGTCTATGGCTACACCTTC. Its protein product is CSVEIGQGVYGYTF.

This clonotype was observed at least ten times. This chain uses TRBV7-8 with TRBJ2-7; D unclear. The CDR3 runs 13 residues. Germline V gives CDR1 SGHVS, CDR2 FQNEAQ. With 2 bases removed from V and 3 bases from J, the gap between germline ends came to 8 bases. The CDR3 nucleotides are TGTGCCAGCAGCTTAATTCTGGGCTACGAGCAGTACTTC. This translates into CASSLILGYEQYF. The full variable domain, rest sourced from reference TRBV7-8 and TRBJ2-7, is GAGVSQSPRYKVAKRGQDVALRCDPISGHVSLFWYQQALGQGPEFLTYFQNEAQLDKSGLPSDRFFAERPEGSVSTLKIQRTQQEDSAVYLCASSLILGYEQYFGPGTRLTVT.

A few counts support this clonotype. The chain employs TRBV5-4 and TRBJ2-1; 14 bases match TRBD2. The CDR3 sequence is 19 residues long. The germline V gene encodes CDR1 SGHNT and CDR2 YYREEE (reference sequence). The junction had 7 bases not matched to a gene; V was cut back by 2 bases and J by 0 bases. The CDR3 spells CASSLFGGTSGGSYNEQFF. The CDR3 coding sequence is TGTGCCAGCAGCTTATTTGGGGGGACTAGCGGGGGCTCCTACAATGAGCAGTTCTTC.